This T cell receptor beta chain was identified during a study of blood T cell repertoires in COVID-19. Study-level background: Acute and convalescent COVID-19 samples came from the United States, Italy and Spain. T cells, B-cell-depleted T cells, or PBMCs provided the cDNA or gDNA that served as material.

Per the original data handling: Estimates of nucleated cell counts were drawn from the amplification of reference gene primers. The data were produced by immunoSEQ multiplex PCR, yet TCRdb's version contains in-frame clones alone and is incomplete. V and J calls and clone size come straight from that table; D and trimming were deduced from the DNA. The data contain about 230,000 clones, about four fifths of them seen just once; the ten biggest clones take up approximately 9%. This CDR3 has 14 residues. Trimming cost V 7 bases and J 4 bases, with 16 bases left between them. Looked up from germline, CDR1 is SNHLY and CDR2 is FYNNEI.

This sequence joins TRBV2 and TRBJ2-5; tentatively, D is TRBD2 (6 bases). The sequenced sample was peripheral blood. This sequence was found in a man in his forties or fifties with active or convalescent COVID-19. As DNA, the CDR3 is TGTGCCAGCATGGGAGAGGACTATAGAGAGACCCAGTACTTC. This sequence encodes CASMGEDYRETQYF.